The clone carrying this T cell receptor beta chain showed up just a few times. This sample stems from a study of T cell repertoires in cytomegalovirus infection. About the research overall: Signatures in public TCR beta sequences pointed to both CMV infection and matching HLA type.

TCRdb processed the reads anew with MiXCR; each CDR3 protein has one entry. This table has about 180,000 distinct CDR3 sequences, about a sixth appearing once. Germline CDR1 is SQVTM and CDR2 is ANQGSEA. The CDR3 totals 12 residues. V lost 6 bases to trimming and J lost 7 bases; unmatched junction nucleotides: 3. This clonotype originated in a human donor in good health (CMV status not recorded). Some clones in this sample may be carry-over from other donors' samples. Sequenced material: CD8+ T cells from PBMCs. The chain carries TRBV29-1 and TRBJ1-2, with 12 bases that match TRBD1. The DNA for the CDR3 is TGCAGCGTGCCGGGACAGGGGGCTGGCTACACCTTC. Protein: CSVPGQGAGYTF.